The 3 T cell receptor beta chains reported below all come from one sample, sequenced in a study of T cell repertoires in cytomegalovirus infection. Via MiXCR, TCRdb re-called the reads, giving one row per CDR3 protein. The table records 200,000 to 250,000 distinct CDR3 sequences, under 25% of them present only once. Material: CD8+ T cells from PBMCs. The receptors were sampled from a human donor in good health (CMV status not recorded). Some clones in this sample may be carry-over from other donors' samples.

The genes are TRBV7-2 and TRBJ1-1; a weak D match, TRBD1 (6 bases). V shed 3 bases and J shed 4 bases, with 27 bases lying between them. The CDR3 runs to 19 residues. The germline CDR1 and CDR2 sequences are SGHTA and FQGNSA. CDR3: CASSFPEAPVGAGSTEAFF. The CDR3 region has the DNA TGTGCCAGCAGCTTTCCAGAGGCTCCGGTGGGGGCAGGCAGCACTGAAGCTTTCTTT. The variable domain in full, completed from reference TRBV7-2 and TRBJ1-1, reads GAGVSQSPSNKVTEKGKDVELRCDPISGHTALYWYRQSLGQGLEFLIYFQGNSAPDKSGLPSDRFSAERTGGSVSTLTIQRTQQEDSAVYLCASSFPEAPVGAGSTEAFFGQGTRLTVV.

The table lists this clonotype with a few counts. This chain links TRBV2 with TRBJ2-5; 8 nucleotides line up with TRBD1. Germline V lookup: CDR1 SNHLY, CDR2 FYNNEI. There are 14 residues in the CDR3. The V segment lost 4 bases and the J segment 4 bases; nucleotides outside the gene matches: 5. The CDR3 sequence: CASSARQGAETQYF. CDR3 coding DNA: TGTGCCAGCAGTGCTCGCCAGGGGGCAGAGACCCAGTACTTC.

The chain carries TRBV23-1 and TRBJ2-1, with a weak D call TRBD1 (7 bases). TRBV23-1 is filed as an ORF, its function uncertain. The CDR3 totals 13 residues. V lost 11 bases and J 7 bases, leaving 18 bases between the germline ends. The CDR3 spells CAERRGRINEQFF. The CDR3 DNA follows: TGCGCCGAGAGGAGGGGGCGCATAAATGAGCAGTTCTTC.